A selection of T cell receptor beta chains follows, all from one sample in a study of cytomegalovirus exposure and HLA in healthy donors. Profiled with immunoSEQ multiplex PCR; TCRdb holds only in-frame clones, not every one. The sample lists 150,000 to 200,000 clones, around four fifths occurring once. The specimen was PBMCs. Source of these receptors: a man in his thirties or forties in good health and CMV-seropositive. CDR3s include the opening cysteine and the closing phenylalanine or tryptophan. D genes are given only for firm matches. Size is stated for part of the rows, as once, few or many counts, or as a class when the clone is expanded.

j_gene	d_gene	abundance	v_gene	CDR3nt	CDR3aa
TRBJ1-1	TRBD1	.	TRBV15	TGTGCCACCAGCAGTCCCGGGACAGGGTACACTGAAGCTTTCTTT	CATSSPGTGYTEAFF
TRBJ1-3	.	.	TRBV7-2	TGTGCCAGCAGCTTCAACTCTGGAAACACCATATATTTT	CASSFNSGNTIYF
TRBJ1-1	.	.	TRBV9	TGTGCCAGCAGCGTAGGAGTCTCCACTGAAGCTTTCTTT	CASSVGVSTEAFF
TRBJ1-2	.	once	TRBV5-1	TGCGCCAGCAGCTTGTCGGGGGTCCCAGGGCCCGGCTACACCTTC	CASSLSGVPGPGYTF
TRBJ1-1	.	.	TRBV9	TGTGCCAGCAGCGGTAATATGAACACTGAAGCTTTCTTT	CASSGNMNTEAFF
TRBJ1-6	.	.	TRBV7-9	TGTGCCGTTGAACAGCAGAGCTCCTATAATTCACCCCTCCACTTT	CAVEQQSSYNSPLHF
TRBJ1-3	TRBD1	.	TRBV29-1	TGCAGCGTTTTACCCCCGACAGGGGCGGTTGGAAACACCATATATTTT	CSVLPPTGAVGNTIYF
TRBJ1-2	TRBD1	.	TRBV5-6	TGTGCCAGCAGCTCCGGCCGGGACAGGGGTAACTATGGCTACACCTTC	CASSSGRDRGNYGYTF
TRBJ1-1	.	few	TRBV7-9	TGTGCCAGCAGCCCCAGGGGGAACACTGAAGCTTTCTTT	CASSPRGNTEAFF
TRBJ2-7	.	once	TRBV29-1	TGCAGCGTTGGGGGAGGCAGGGAACGATTTGAATCCTACGAGCAGTACTTC	CSVGGGRERFESYEQYF
TRBJ2-7	.	.	TRBV4-1	TGCGCCAGCAGCCAAGGAACGAGGGGGGGGATATTCTACGAGCAGTACTTC	CASSQGTRGGIFYEQYF
TRBJ1-2	.	.	TRBV7-2	TGTGCCAGCAGCTTAGGACAGCTCTATGGCTACACCTTC	CASSLGQLYGYTF
TRBJ1-1	.	.	TRBV6-5	TGTGCCAGCAGTTACAGGGGATGGGGGAACACTGAAGCTTTCTTT	CASSYRGWGNTEAFF
TRBJ2-7	.	once	TRBV20-1	TGCAGTCCCAAACAGGGAAACGAGCAGTACTTC	CSPKQGNEQYF
TRBJ1-2	.	.	TRBV7-9	TGTGCCAGCAGCTTATTACCTAAGGGCTACACCTTC	CASSLLPKGYTF
TRBJ1-2	TRBD1	.	TRBV5-6	TGTGCCAGCAGCGGGAGGGGACAGGGGAACTATGGCTACACCTTC	CASSGRGQGNYGYTF
TRBJ1-1	.	.	TRBV6-5	TGTGCCAGCAGCTTTAGGGGGATGAGGACTGAAGCTTTCTTT	CASSFRGMRTEAFF
TRBJ1-1	TRBD1	.	TRBV18	TGTGCCAGCTCACCAGTTGTGGGACAGGGGACTGAAGCTTTCTTT	CASSPVVGQGTEAFF
TRBJ1-6	.	.	TRBV7-2	TGTGCCAGCAGCGCGATAGGGGTGAATTCACCCCTCCACTTT	CASSAIGVNSPLHF
TRBJ2-5	TRBD2	.	TRBV7-6	TGTGCCAGCAGCGCCATAGCGGGGGACAACACAGGGACCCAGTACTTC	CASSAIAGDNTGTQYF
TRBJ2-7	TRBD2	.	TRBV7-2	TGTGCCAGCAGCTTAGCTGCCGCGGGGGGTTCCTACGAGCAGTACTTC	CASSLAAAGGSYEQYF
TRBJ2-1	TRBD2	.	TRBV4-1	TGCGCCAGCAGCCAAGATAGGACTAGAGTTTCGCATGAGCAGTTCTTC	CASSQDRTRVSHEQFF
TRBJ1-6	.	.	TRBV5-1	TGCGCCAGCAGCTTGACGGCAGGGCCTAGGTCCTATAATTCACCCCTCCACTTT	CASSLTAGPRSYNSPLHF
TRBJ2-5	TRBD2	.	TRBV11-2	TGTGCCAGCAGCTGGCCTAGCGGGGGGGCCTTCCAAGAGACCCAGTACTTC	CASSWPSGGAFQETQYF
TRBJ2-1	.	.	TRBV5-6	TGTGCCAGCAGCTCCTCTTGGAGGGGTAGCTCCTACAATGAGCAGTTCTTC	CASSSSWRGSSYNEQFF
TRBJ1-5	.	.	TRBV30	TGTGCCTGGAGTGAACGGGACAATCAGCCCCAGCATTTT	CAWSERDNQPQHF
TRBJ2-7	TRBD1	.	TRBV9	TGTGCCAGCAGCGTAGCTCCGGGACAGACCTACGAGCAGTACTTC	CASSVAPGQTYEQYF
TRBJ2-2	.	.	TRBV2	TGTGCCAGCAGTGAGACGGGGGCCGGGGAGCTGTTTTTT	CASSETGAGELFF
TRBJ2-2	TRBD1	.	TRBV18	TGTGCCAGCTCCTGGACAGGGGATGACACCGGGGAGCTGTTTTTT	CASSWTGDDTGELFF
TRBJ2-7	TRBD2	.	TRBV7-8	TGTGCCAGCAGCCTCGGGGGGGGACCGGACTACGAGCAGTACTTC	CASSLGGGPDYEQYF
TRBJ2-2	.	.	TRBV7-2	TGTGCCAGCAGCTTACAGAGGAGGAGGGCCGGGGAGCTGTTTTTT	CASSLQRRRAGELFF
TRBJ2-1	.	.	TRBV30	TGTGCCTGGAGTGGCGGGTACAATGAGCAGTTCTTC	CAWSGGYNEQFF
TRBJ1-1	TRBD1	.	TRBV2	TGTGCCAGCAGCCTACAGGGGGCAACTGAAGCTTTCTTT	CASSLQGATEAFF
TRBJ2-3	TRBD2	few	TRBV10-3	TGTGCCATCAGCCCACTAGCGGGGGGTGCAGATACGCAGTATTTT	CAISPLAGGADTQYF
TRBJ2-7	.	.	TRBV19	TGTGCCAGTAGTAGCCGGGAGACCTCCTACGAGCAGTACTTC	CASSSRETSYEQYF
TRBJ1-1	.	.	TRBV9	TGTGCCAGCAGCTCCGGGAGGGACCTGAACACTGAAGCTTTCTTT	CASSSGRDLNTEAFF
TRBJ2-5	.	.	TRBV4-3	TGCGCCAGCAGCCAAGACGGGGTCGGGTACGAGACCCAGTACTTC	CASSQDGVGYETQYF
TRBJ1-2	.	.	TRBV6-5	TGTGCCAGCGGGTCGTTCGGGGTTTCGCGCTACACCTTC	CASGSFGVSRYTF
TRBJ1-6	.	.	TRBV23-1	TGCGCCAGCAGTCAATCGCGAAGGGAGGAGACAGCACCCCTCCACTTT	CASSQSRREETAPLHF
TRBJ2-4	.	.	TRBV6-6	TGTGCCAGCAGTTACTCGTCAAGGGAAGCGGACATTCAGTACTTC	CASSYSSREADIQYF
TRBJ1-6	.	few	TRBV18	TGTGCCAGCTCTCGATCTCGCGGGGGATCGAGTTCACCCCTCCACTTT	CASSRSRGGSSSPLHF
TRBJ1-4	.	.	TRBV30	TGTGCCTGGAGTGTACAAATGGGACACCCTAGAGAAAAACTGTTTTTT	CAWSVQMGHPREKLFF
TRBJ1-5	.	.	TRBV19	TGTGCCAGTAGAGCGGATTTAAGCAATCAGCCCCAGCATTTT	CASRADLSNQPQHF
TRBJ1-6	.	many	TRBV7-7	TGTGCTAGCAGCCTTCGACAGGAGTATTCACCCCTCCACTTT	CASSLRQEYSPLHF
TRBJ2-5	TRBD2	.	TRBV9	TGTGCCAGCAGCGTAAGCGGTGCGGGGGGCCAAGAGACCCAGTACTTC	CASSVSGAGGQETQYF
TRBJ1-1	.	.	TRBV14	TGTGCCAGCAGCCAGTACGGGGGAAGGGGAACTGAAGCTTTCTTT	CASSQYGGRGTEAFF
TRBJ1-2	TRBD1	few	TRBV7-2	TGTGCCAGCAGGCGAAACCGGGACAGGGGAAGTCTTCGGTATGGCTACACCTTC	CASRRNRDRGSLRYGYTF
TRBJ2-1	TRBD2	.	TRBV7-8	TGTGCCAGCAGCTTCGCCCAAGGACTAGCGGACCACAATGAGCAGTTCTTC	CASSFAQGLADHNEQFF
TRBJ1-6	TRBD1	.	TRBV5-4	TGTGCCAGCAGCTTGGAACCACAGGGGAATCTCTCACCCCTCCACTTT	CASSLEPQGNLSPLHF
TRBJ2-2	.	.	TRBV5-1	TGCGCCAGCAGCTGGGCACGGAGGGTGAACACCGGGGAGCTGTTTTTT	CASSWARRVNTGELFF
TRBJ2-1	.	.	TRBV27	TGTGCCAGCAGTTCCAAACCGGACAGTTTAAGGGCCAATGAGCAGTTCTTC	CASSSKPDSLRANEQFF
TRBJ2-1	TRBD2	.	TRBV2	TGTGCCAGCAGTGAGGTGACTAGCGGGGGAATCAATGAGCAGTTCTTC	CASSEVTSGGINEQFF
TRBJ1-2	TRBD1	.	TRBV6-5	TGTGCCAGCAGTTACTCACTACAGGGGGCGGGCGGCTACACCTTC	CASSYSLQGAGGYTF